A single T cell receptor (beta chain) is shown here with its context. The sample belongs to a study of CD8 T cells in Susac syndrome. On the study more broadly: At the time their blood was drawn, patients with Susac syndrome were either therapy-naive, on corticosteroids (with some of them also receiving intravenous immunoglobulin), or on intravenous immunoglobulin alone.

Diagnostic criteria defined recently for definite or probable disease were met by the Susac syndrome patients. Germline-derived CDR1 and CDR2 are MDHEN and SYDVKM. This CDR3 region has 15 residues. Deletions cut 5 bases from V and 1 base from J, with 11 bases between. An input of about 0.45 to 1 ug of RNA was subjected to reverse transcription using random hexamers. TCRdb recomputed calls from the immunoSEQ multiplex PCR reads with MiXCR, one row per CDR3 protein. The data contain 75,000 or so distinct CDR3 sequences, roughly 94% of them singletons. Sequenced: CD8+ T cells from PBMCs. The chain employs TRBV28 and TRBJ2-2; D unclear. This clonotype was obtained from a human donor with Susac syndrome. The CDR3 nucleotides read TGTGCCAGCAGTCCCATCACAGAGAACACCGGGGAGCTGTTTTTT. Its translation is CASSPITENTGELFF.